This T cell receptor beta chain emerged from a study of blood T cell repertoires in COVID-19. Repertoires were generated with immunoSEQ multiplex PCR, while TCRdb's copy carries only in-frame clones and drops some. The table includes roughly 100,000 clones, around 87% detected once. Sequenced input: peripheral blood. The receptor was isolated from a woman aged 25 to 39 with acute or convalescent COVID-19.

The CDR3 sequence: CALGGGRKNSPLHF. The CDR3, as DNA: TGTGCCCTAGGGGGGGGTAGAAAGAATTCACCCCTCCACTTT. This rearrangement joins TRBV2 to TRBJ1-6; D possibly corresponds to TRBD1 (6 bases). The CDR3 consists of 14 residues. V gave up 11 bases and J gave up 7 bases, with 18 bases separating them. The germline gives CDR1 SNHLY, CDR2 FYNNEI. Supplemented by reference TRBV2 and TRBJ1-6, the full variable domain reads EPEVTQTPSHQVTQMGQEVILRCVPISNHLYFYWYRQILGQKVEFLVSFYNNEISEKSEIFDDQFSVERPDGSNFTLKIRSTKLEDSAMYFCALGGGRKNSPLHFGNGTRLTVT.